Below are 23 T cell receptor beta chains sequenced from a single sample in a study of shared clonotypes between healthy human individuals. Assay used: immunoSEQ multiplex PCR; TCRdb lists only in-frame clones, some missing. The sample holds some 510,000 clones, about four fifths seen once. Sequencing was done on a sample of PBMCs. The receptors originated from a woman in her thirties or forties in good health. Some clones in this sample may be carry-over from other donors' samples.

This clone was detected only once. This chain connects TRBV4-3 to TRBJ2-7; possibly TRBD1 for D (6 bases). V was pared by 0 bases and J by 8 bases, with 11 bases between. Germline V lookup: CDR1 LGHNA, CDR2 YSLEER. This CDR3 is 13 amino acids long. Here the CDR3 DNA reads TGCGCCAGCAGCCAAGATCACCGGGACAAGCAGTACTTC. Its protein is CASSQDHRDKQYF.

The chain recombines TRBV7-6 with TRBJ2-3; the match to TRBD2 covers 11 bases. CDR1 and CDR2 (germline): SGHVS, FNYEAQ. This CDR3 spans 16 amino acids. The ends lost 5 bases at V and 2 bases at J; junction bases unmatched: 6. The CDR3 sequence is CASSGGLAEYTDTQYF. CDR3 nucleotide sequence: TGTGCCAGCAGCGGGGGACTAGCGGAGTACACAGATACGCAGTATTTT. Using reference TRBV7-6 and TRBJ2-3 for the parts outside the CDR3, the full variable domain is GAGVSQSPRYKVTKRGQDVALRCDPISGHVSLYWYRQALGQGPEFLTYFNYEAQQDKSGLPNDRFSAERPEGSISTLTIQRTEQRDSAMYRCASSGGLAEYTDTQYFGPGTRLTVL.

This rearrangement joins TRBV21-1 to TRBJ1-4; the table assigns TRBD1, which was not confirmed against the DNA. TRBV21-1 is termed a pseudogene. The CDR3 length is 17 residues. CDR3 region: CASIYVRTGHWNEKLFF. CDR3 coding DNA: TGTGCCAGCATCTATGTGAGGACAGGCCACTGGAACGAAAAACTGTTTTTT.

The chain uses TRBV7-8 and TRBJ2-7; 7 bases line up with TRBD2. The CDR3 sequence is 16 residues long. With 4 bases clipped from V and 4 bases from J, the junction kept 13 bases outside the gene matches. CDR1 is SGHVS and CDR2 is FQNEAQ in the germline V gene. CDR3 DNA: TGTGCCAGCAGCTATCCCCCTAGCGGTGGGGGATACGAGCAGTACTTC. Protein: CASSYPPSGGGYEQYF.

The rearrangement links TRBV2 to TRBJ2-3; D gene ambiguous. Trimming pared 4 bases from V and 1 base from J, leaving 6 bases between. CDR1 and CDR2 from the germline V gene are SNHLY and FYNNEI. This CDR3 has 13 amino acids. In nucleotides, the CDR3 is TGTGCCAGCAGTGTTCAGGGCACAGATACGCAGTATTTT. Amino acid sequence: CASSVQGTDTQYF.

This sequence joins TRBV5-4 and TRBJ2-5, with D hard to call. CDR3 length: 14 amino acids. V lost 3 bases and J lost 0, with 9 bases in between. Germline V gives CDR1 SGHNT, CDR2 YYREEE (reference sequence). For the CDR3, the DNA is TGTGCCAGCAGCTCCACAGTTAACCAAGAGACCCAGTACTTC. As protein: CASSSTVNQETQYF.

This clone was picked up a small number of times. The gene calls are TRBV27 and TRBJ2-5; 10 bases map to TRBD2. The germline V gene encodes CDR1 MNHEY and CDR2 SMNVEV (reference sequence). The CDR3 extends over 17 amino acids. J lost 2 bases, V lost 2 bases, and 8 bases had no gene match. The CDR3 sequence: CASSLGLAGVGQETQYF. CDR3 DNA sequence: TGTGCCAGCAGTTTAGGGCTAGCGGGAGTTGGTCAAGAGACCCAGTACTTC.

A few counts support this clone. The V gene is TRBV19, the J gene TRBJ1-1; 7 bases align to TRBD1. The CDR3 is 19 residues long. Germline V gene sequence: CDR1 LNHDA, CDR2 SQIVND (reference sequence). The V and J ends lost 0 bases and 5 bases, in that order; junction bases with no gene match: 18. CDR3 nucleotide sequence: TGTGCCAGTAGTATAGATAGTAGCATTATCTTCAGGGGGACTACTGAAGCTTTCTTT. It yields the protein CASSIDSSIIFRGTTEAFF.

This clone was found a few times. The J gene is TRBJ1-5, the V gene TRBV2; 8 bases are a match to TRBD1. The length of the CDR3 is 13 residues. Germline CDR1 and CDR2: SNHLY and FYNNEI. With 7 bases clipped from V and 7 bases from J, the junction kept 6 bases outside the gene matches. CDR3: CASNPGQGQPQHF. CDR3 nucleotide sequence: TGTGCCAGCAACCCAGGACAGGGCCAGCCCCAGCATTTT. Full variable domain (remainder filled in from reference TRBV2 and TRBJ1-5): EPEVTQTPSHQVTQMGQEVILRCVPISNHLYFYWYRQILGQKVEFLVSFYNNEISEKSEIFDDQFSVERPDGSNFTLKIRSTKLEDSAMYFCASNPGQGQPQHFGDGTRLSIL.

CDR3 in DNA: TGTGCCAGCAGGTCACGAGGGACAGGGGACCGACTCCCGGAGCTGTTTTTT. Amino acid sequence: CASRSRGTGDRLPELFF. The rearrangement uses TRBV27 and TRBJ2-2; 10 bases match TRBD1. CDR1 is MNHEY and CDR2 is SMNVEV in the germline V gene (reference sequence). V lost 6 bases, J lost 10 bases, and 17 bases stayed unmatched. The CDR3 is made up of 17 amino acids.

V is TRBV5-1 and J is TRBJ2-5, with 7 bases lining up with TRBD2. The germline CDR1 and CDR2 sequences are SGHRS and YFSETQ. This CDR3 has 16 amino acids. After removal of 0 bases from V and 2 bases from J, the junction contained 7 bases not matched to a gene. The CDR3 DNA reads as TGCGCCAGCAGCTTGGTGTTGGGCGGGAGTCAAGAGACCCAGTACTTC. Its translation: CASSLVLGGSQETQYF.

This clone was seen only a few times. The CDR3 nucleotides are TGTGCCAACTCACAGTTATTTGTCACTAATGAAAAACTGTTTTTT. This gives the protein CANSQLFVTNEKLFF. J is TRBJ1-4 and V is TRBV6-5, with D unresolved. The CDR3 has 15 amino acids. Germline CDR1 MNHEY, CDR2 SVGAGI. The germline V and J ends were trimmed by 10 bases and 2 bases, with 17 bases remaining between them.

The chain couples TRBV25-1 to TRBJ2-5; 10 bases agree with TRBD1. The junction had 8 bases not matched to a gene; V was cut back by 3 bases and J by 7 bases. This CDR3 region has 15 residues. Germline loops: CDR1 MGHDK, CDR2 SYGVNS. This CDR3 is CASSDAGQGTGTQYF. The CDR3 DNA follows: TGTGCCAGCAGTGACGCGGGACAGGGGACCGGGACCCAGTACTTC.

A single count supports this clone. The chain couples TRBV27 to TRBJ2-1; D is perhaps TRBD2 (6 bases). V was pared by 4 bases and J by 9 bases, with 13 bases between. CDR1 is MNHEY, CDR2 SMNVEV, per germline (reference sequence). This CDR3 region has 13 residues. CDR3 nucleotides: TGTGCCAGCAGTTCGACTAGTCTGGGTGAGCAGTTCTTC. This sequence encodes CASSSTSLGEQFF.

This chain uses TRBV7-3 with TRBJ2-1; D uncertain. CDR1 is SGHTA, CDR2 FQGTGA, per germline. V lost 5 bases to trimming and J lost 8 bases, with 22 bases between them. This CDR3 contains 16 residues. CDR3 amino acids: CASSQSGSPPGDEQFF. The CDR3 DNA reads TGTGCCAGCAGCCAATCCGGGTCCCCCCCGGGCGATGAGCAGTTCTTC.

The CDR3 coding sequence is TGTGCCAGCAGCTTAGACCCAAAGAGCTGGGCTAAGAACACTGAAGCTTTCTTT. The encoded protein is CASSLDPKSWAKNTEAFF. This chain connects TRBV11-3 to TRBJ1-1; D is uncertain. Trimming left V 0 bases short and J 1 base short, with 18 bases between. Germline V CDR1 and CDR2: SGHNT, YENEEA. There are 18 residues in the CDR3.

The chain carries TRBV9 and TRBJ2-2; the match to TRBD1 covers 10 bases. Germline V lookup: CDR1 SGDLS, CDR2 YYNGEE. The CDR3 is made up of 16 amino acids. The trim removed 4 bases at V and 4 bases at J, leaving 7 bases unmatched. CDR3: CASSSGTGAATGELFF. The DNA for the CDR3 is TGTGCCAGCAGCTCCGGGACAGGGGCGGCCACCGGGGAGCTGTTTTTT.

The chain uses TRBV6-1 and TRBJ2-5, with D perhaps TRBD1 or TRBD2 (6 bases each). The CDR3 sequence is 16 residues long. Trimming removed 4 bases from V and 5 bases from J, with 20 bases in between. The germline V gene has CDR1 MNHNS and CDR2 SASEGT. The CDR3 DNA follows: TGTGCCAGCAGTGTTCCCAGGGGAGGCCCCGGGGAGACCCAGTACTTC. This translates into CASSVPRGGPGETQYF.

The chain employs TRBV6-1 and TRBJ2-1; D might be TRBD2 (5 bases). Trimming cost V 3 bases and J 9 bases, with 12 bases left between them. Germline V CDR1 and CDR2: MNHNS, SASEGT. This CDR3 has 13 residues. The CDR3 protein is CASSEWTFGEQFF. The DNA for the CDR3 is TGTGCCAGCAGTGAGTGGACTTTTGGTGAGCAGTTCTTC.

This clone appeared many times. CDR3 nucleotides: TGTGCCAGCAGCGCCCGGGTCAGCTCCTACAATGAGCAGTTCTTC. It translates to CASSARVSSYNEQFF. The chain recombines TRBV9 with TRBJ2-1; D ambiguous. CDR3 length: 15 residues. Germline CDR1 is SGDLS and CDR2 is YYNGEE. The ends were cut back, 3 bases at V and 0 bases at J, with 10 bases in the middle.

The chain links TRBV6-6 to TRBJ2-1; the match to TRBD2 covers 9 bases. The CDR3 length is 16 residues. The trim removed 2 bases at V and 6 bases at J, leaving 8 bases unmatched. In germline, CDR1 is MNHNY, CDR2 SVGAGI (reference sequence). The CDR3 nucleotides read TGTGCCAGCAGTTACAGCATAGCGGGAGTAGCCAATGAGCAGTTCTTC. Its protein product is CASSYSIAGVANEQFF.

The chain links TRBV28 to TRBJ2-1; 9 positions agree with TRBD2. V lost 2 bases to trimming and J lost 9 bases; unmatched junction nucleotides: 11. CDR1 and CDR2 from the germline V gene are MDHEN and SYDVKM. The CDR3 is 16 residues long. The CDR3 DNA sequence: TGTGCCAGCAGTTTACCCTGGGCGGGAGGGAGTTTTGAGCAGTTCTTC. This codes for CASSLPWAGGSFEQFF.

Only a few counts were recorded for this clone. V usage is TRBV15 and J usage is TRBJ1-4; TRBD1 aligns across 10 bases. V lost 1 base, J lost 7 bases, and 3 bases stayed unmatched. The length of the CDR3 is 15 residues. Germline V lookup: CDR1 LNHNV, CDR2 YYDKDF (reference sequence). CDR3 coding DNA: TGTGCCACCAGCAGAGGACAGGGGGCGGTTGAAAAACTGTTTTTT. As protein: CATSRGQGAVEKLFF.